This TCR beta chain was sequenced for a study of CD8 T cells in Susac syndrome. Background on the study: Patients with Susac syndrome were therapy-naive, on corticosteroids, or on intravenous immunoglobulin alone at blood draw. Study-level findings and limits: CD4+ T cell repertoires in Susac syndrome lacked clonal expansion.

An amount of RNA that ranged from roughly 0.5 to 1 ug was reverse transcribed with random hexamers. TCR beta CDR3 was amplified by immunoSEQ multiplex PCR. This amplification extended across 54 Vbeta and 13 Jbeta segments. TCRdb analysed the immunoSEQ multiplex PCR reads with MiXCR anew, one entry per CDR3 protein. The sample carries around 170,000 distinct CDR3 sequences, roughly 92% recorded once. Worth noting for this clonotype: As yet, its antigen is unknown.

The CDR3 consists of 13 residues. The ends were cut back, 2 bases at V and 5 bases at J, with 10 bases in the middle. Germline lookup yields CDR1 MNHEY and CDR2 SMNVEV (reference sequence). This TCR was recovered from a human donor with Susac syndrome. The sequenced sample was CD4+ T cells from PBMCs. The V and J genes are TRBV27 and TRBJ2-7; D uncertain. In nucleotides, the CDR3 is TGTGCCAGCAGTTTACTAGATGGCAACGAGCAGTACTTC. It is translated as CASSLLDGNEQYF.